This TCR beta chain appears in the sequencing data of a study of response to subunit inactivated influenza vaccine. Findings of the study overall: Researchers suggested that each seasonal influenza vaccination recruits few new T cells.

This CDR3 is built from 14 residues. Trimming shortened V by 1 base and J by 4 bases, and 14 bases separated the two germline ends. Germline loops: CDR1 DFQATT, CDR2 SNEGSKA (reference sequence). Of note for this clonotype: Its antigen is as yet unknown.

TCRdb redid the calling of the RT-PCR reads with MiXCR, one entry per CDR3 protein. The sample contains over 650,000 distinct CDR3 sequences, around a sixth of which appear only once. This material consisted of PBMCs from blood, taken less than 6 days after vaccination. The source of this sequence is a man aged 50-60 years who received an inactivated influenza vaccine. The V and J genes are TRBV20-1 and TRBJ2-7, with D possibly matching TRBD1 (6 bases). The CDR3 DNA sequence: TGCAGTGCTAGAGGCAGGGAAGGGGGTTACGAGCAGTACTTC. This gives the protein CSARGREGGYEQYF.